This TCR beta chain was sequenced for a study of PD-1 blockade in classical Hodgkin lymphoma. Findings and limits, study-wide: CD4+ TCR diversity, unlike CD8+, climbed significantly by C4D1. Undefined causes, possibly disease activity or prior therapy, underlie the repertoire differences.

As for this clone: Its antigen is as yet unknown.

Time point meaning: cycle 4 day 1 (C4D1), after less than 7 weeks of nivolumab. Each of the patients experienced relapse following autologous stem cell transplantation, and their brentuximab vedotin exposure differed. Profiling relied on immunoSEQ multiplex PCR, and the TCRdb table lists in-frame clones only, not all of them. Here the sample spans 110,000 or so clones, roughly 87% being singletons. This receptor was obtained from a human donor with classical Hodgkin lymphoma. Sequencing was performed on peripheral blood mononuclear cells (PBMCs), taken before the fourth cycle of nivolumab.

Here the CDR3 DNA reads TGCGCCAGCAGTCAACCGATCCGGGACAGGGGTGAAAAACTGTTTTTT. Amino acids: CASSQPIRDRGEKLFF. The rearrangement joins TRBV23-1 to TRBJ1-4; 10 bases are a match to TRBD1. TRBV23-1 counts as an open reading frame of uncertain function. V was clipped by 2 bases and J by 7 bases; unmatched bases: 7. The CDR3 is made up of 16 amino acids.